The clone carrying this T cell receptor beta chain came up many times. What it binds is not known. This record comes from a study of T cell repertoires in cytomegalovirus infection. MiXCR, applied by TCRdb to the reads, yields one record per CDR3 protein. The table has about 460,000 distinct CDR3 sequences, 10% to 12% seen once. This CDR3 comprises 16 residues. The V end was cut by 0 bases, the J end by 0 bases, with 12 bases between. The germline V gene encodes CDR1 SGHVS and CDR2 FQNEAQ. General observations from the study: Accumulated public TCR beta family frequency recognized individuals carrying CMV together with the relevant HLA.

This TCR derives from a human donor in good health (CMV status not recorded). Some clones in this sample may be carry-over from other donors' samples. V usage is TRBV7-8 and J usage is TRBJ2-7; D may be TRBD1 (6 bases). The specimen sequenced was PBMCs. CDR3 sequence (DNA): TGTGCCAGCAGCTTAGCGACGGCGGACAGCTCCTACGAGCAGTACTTC. Protein sequence: CASSLATADSSYEQYF.